What follows describes a single T cell receptor beta chain. Antigen specificity is unknown. This sample is drawn from a study of immune evolution from preneoplasia to lung adenocarcinoma. The study, taken as a whole, reports: Clonality was highest in normal lung, lower in later-stage lesions apparently. Top clone frequencies peaked in normal lung, apparently declining through invasive adenocarcinoma.

Patient tissue came from resections in Japan or China, 2014–2017. H&E slides confirmed each diagnosis, reviewed by two pathologists independently. CDR1 is MNHNS, CDR2 SASEGT, per germline. This CDR3 comprises 13 residues. V lost 6 bases and J lost 2, with 11 bases in between. Using immunoSEQ multiplex PCR, the repertoire was profiled, and TCRdb retains in-frame clones only, with some absent. Among around 2,000 clones listed, under 80% were seen once. The TCR was taken from a person aged 55-79 years with lung adenocarcinoma. Specimen: FFPE adjacent normal lung tissue. V is TRBV6-1 and J is TRBJ2-7; D gene uncertain. CDR3 DNA: TGTGCCAGCAGCGAATCCGGAGCCTACGAGCAGTACTTC. This gives the protein CASSESGAYEQYF.